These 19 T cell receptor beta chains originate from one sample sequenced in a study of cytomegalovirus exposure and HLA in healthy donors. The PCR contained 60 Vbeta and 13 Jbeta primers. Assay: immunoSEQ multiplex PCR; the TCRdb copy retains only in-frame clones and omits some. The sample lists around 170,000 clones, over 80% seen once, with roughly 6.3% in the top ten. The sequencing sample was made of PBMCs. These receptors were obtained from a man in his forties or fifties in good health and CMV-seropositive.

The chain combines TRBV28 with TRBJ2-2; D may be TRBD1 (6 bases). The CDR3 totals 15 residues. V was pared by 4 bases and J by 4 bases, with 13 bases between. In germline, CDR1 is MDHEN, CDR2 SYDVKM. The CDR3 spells CASSSGTSSTGELFF. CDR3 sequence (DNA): TGTGCCAGCAGTTCCGGGACATCCTCCACCGGGGAGCTGTTTTTT.

CDR3 sequence: CASSLGGGWSGELFF. The CDR3 DNA sequence: TGTGCCAGCAGCTTAGGAGGGGGTTGGAGCGGGGAGCTGTTTTTT. The chain carries TRBV7-9 and TRBJ2-2, with D perhaps TRBD1 (6 bases). The CDR3 is 15 residues long. Between the trimmed V and J ends, which lost 1 base and 7 bases, there was a span of 13 bases. Germline-derived CDR1 and CDR2 are SEHNR and FQNEAQ (reference sequence).

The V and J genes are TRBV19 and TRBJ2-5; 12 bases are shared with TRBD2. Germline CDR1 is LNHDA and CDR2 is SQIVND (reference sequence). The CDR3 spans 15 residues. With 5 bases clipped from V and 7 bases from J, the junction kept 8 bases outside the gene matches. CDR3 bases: TGTGCCAGTAGTGGGCTAGCGGGGGGGATTGGGACCCAGTACTTC. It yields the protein CASSGLAGGIGTQYF.

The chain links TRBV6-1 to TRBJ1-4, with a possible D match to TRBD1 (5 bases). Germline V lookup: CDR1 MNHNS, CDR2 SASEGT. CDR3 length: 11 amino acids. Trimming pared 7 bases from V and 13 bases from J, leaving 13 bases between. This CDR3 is CASTSATGLFF. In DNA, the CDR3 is TGTGCCAGCACATCCGCCACAGGACTGTTTTTT.

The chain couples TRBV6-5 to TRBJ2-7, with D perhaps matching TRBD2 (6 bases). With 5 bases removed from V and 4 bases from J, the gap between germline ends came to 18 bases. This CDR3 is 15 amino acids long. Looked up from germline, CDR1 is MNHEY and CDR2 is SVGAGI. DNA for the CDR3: TGTGCCAGCAGTCCCCATGCGGGGTCCCCATACGAGCAGTACTTC. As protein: CASSPHAGSPYEQYF.

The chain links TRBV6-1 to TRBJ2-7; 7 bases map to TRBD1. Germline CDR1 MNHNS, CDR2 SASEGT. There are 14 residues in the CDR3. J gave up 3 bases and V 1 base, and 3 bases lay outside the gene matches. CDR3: CASSEGGGFYEQYF. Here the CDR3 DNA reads TGTGCCAGCAGTGAAGGAGGGGGCTTCTACGAGCAGTACTTC.

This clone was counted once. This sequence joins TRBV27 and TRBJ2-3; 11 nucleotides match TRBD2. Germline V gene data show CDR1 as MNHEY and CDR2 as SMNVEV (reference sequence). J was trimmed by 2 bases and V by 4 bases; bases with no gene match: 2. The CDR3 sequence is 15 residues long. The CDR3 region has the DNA TGTGCCAGCAGTTCGACTAGCGGGGCCACAGATACGCAGTATTTT. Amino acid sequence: CASSSTSGATDTQYF.

DNA for the CDR3: TGCGCCAGCAGACAAAACAGGTTAGGAAAAGAGACCCAGTACTTC. Amino acid sequence: CASRQNRLGKETQYF. This chain links TRBV5-1 with TRBJ2-5, with D possibly TRBD1 on 5 matching bases. The CDR3 has 15 amino acids. The germline V and J ends were trimmed by 5 bases and 3 bases, with 17 bases remaining between them. Germline loops: CDR1 SGHRS, CDR2 YFSETQ.

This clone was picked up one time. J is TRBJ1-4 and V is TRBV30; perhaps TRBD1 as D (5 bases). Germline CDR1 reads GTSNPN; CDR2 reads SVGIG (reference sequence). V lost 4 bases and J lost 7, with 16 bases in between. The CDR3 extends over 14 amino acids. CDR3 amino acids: CAWTLGALGEKLFF. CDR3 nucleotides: TGTGCCTGGACTTTAGGGGCGTTGGGTGAAAAACTGTTTTTT.

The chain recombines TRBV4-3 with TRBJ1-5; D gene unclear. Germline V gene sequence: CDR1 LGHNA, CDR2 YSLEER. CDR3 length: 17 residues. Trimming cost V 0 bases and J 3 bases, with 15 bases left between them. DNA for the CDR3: TGCGCCAGCAGCCAAGACTTCACAGCCCTCCTCAATCAGCCCCAGCATTTT. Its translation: CASSQDFTALLNQPQHF.

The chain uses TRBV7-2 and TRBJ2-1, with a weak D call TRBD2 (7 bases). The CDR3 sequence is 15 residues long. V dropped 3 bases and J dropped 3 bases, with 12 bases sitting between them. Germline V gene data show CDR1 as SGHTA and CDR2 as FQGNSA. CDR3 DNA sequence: TGTGCCAGCAGCTTGGGGGGGGCGAACTACAATGAGCAGTTCTTC. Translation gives CASSLGGANYNEQFF.

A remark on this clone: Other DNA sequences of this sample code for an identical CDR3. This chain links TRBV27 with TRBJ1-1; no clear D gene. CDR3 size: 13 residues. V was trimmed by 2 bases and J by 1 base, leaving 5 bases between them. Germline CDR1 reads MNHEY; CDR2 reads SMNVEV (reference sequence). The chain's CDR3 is CASSLGGNTEAFF. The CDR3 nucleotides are TGTGCCAGCAGTTTAGGAGGGAACACTGAAGCTTTCTTT.

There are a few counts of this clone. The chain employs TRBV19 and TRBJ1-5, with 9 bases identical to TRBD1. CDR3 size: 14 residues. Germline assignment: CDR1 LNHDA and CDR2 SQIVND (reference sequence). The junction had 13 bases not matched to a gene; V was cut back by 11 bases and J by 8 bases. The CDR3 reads CAANPGQGLKPQHF. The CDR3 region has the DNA TGTGCCGCTAACCCTGGACAGGGGCTAAAGCCCCAGCATTTT.

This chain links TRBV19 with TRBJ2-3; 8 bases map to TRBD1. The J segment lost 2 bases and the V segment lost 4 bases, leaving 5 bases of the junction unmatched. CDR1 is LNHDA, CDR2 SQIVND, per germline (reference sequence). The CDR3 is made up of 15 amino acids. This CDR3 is CASSTQDRDTDTQYF. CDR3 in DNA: TGTGCCAGTAGTACCCAGGACAGGGACACAGATACGCAGTATTTT.

The CDR3 here is CASSSRGSYEQYF. The CDR3 DNA follows: TGTGCCAGCAGCTCCAGGGGTTCCTACGAGCAGTACTTC. The chain joins TRBV6-1 to TRBJ2-7; perhaps TRBD1 as D (6 bases). The CDR3 spans 13 residues. V shed 6 bases and J shed 1 base, with 10 bases lying between them. Germline V gene lookup returns CDR1 MNHNS and CDR2 SASEGT.

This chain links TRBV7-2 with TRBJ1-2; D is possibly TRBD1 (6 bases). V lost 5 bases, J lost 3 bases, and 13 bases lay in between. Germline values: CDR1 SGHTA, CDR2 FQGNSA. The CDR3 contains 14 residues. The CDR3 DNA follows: TGTGCCAGCAGCCGGGGCCAGGGGTACTATGGCTACACCTTC. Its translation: CASSRGQGYYGYTF.

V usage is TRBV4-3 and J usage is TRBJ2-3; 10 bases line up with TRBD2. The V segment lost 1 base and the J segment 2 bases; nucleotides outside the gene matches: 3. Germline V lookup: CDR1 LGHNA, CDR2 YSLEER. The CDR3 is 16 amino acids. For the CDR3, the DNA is TGCGCCAGCAGCCAAGGTACTAGCGGGATCACAGATACGCAGTATTTT. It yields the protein CASSQGTSGITDTQYF.

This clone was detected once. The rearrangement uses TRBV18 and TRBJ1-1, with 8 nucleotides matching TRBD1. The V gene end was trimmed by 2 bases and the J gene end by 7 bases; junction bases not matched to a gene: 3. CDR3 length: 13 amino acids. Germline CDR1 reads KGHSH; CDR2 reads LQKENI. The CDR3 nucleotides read TGTGCCAGCTCACCAGCACAGGGGGTTGAAGCTTTCTTT. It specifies CASSPAQGVEAFF. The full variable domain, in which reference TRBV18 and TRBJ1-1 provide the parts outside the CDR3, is NAGVMQNPRHLVRRRGQEARLRCSPMKGHSHVYWYRQLPEEGLKFMVYLQKENIIDESGMPKERFSAEFPKEGPSILRIQQVVRGDSAAYFCASSPAQGVEAFFGQGTRLTVV.

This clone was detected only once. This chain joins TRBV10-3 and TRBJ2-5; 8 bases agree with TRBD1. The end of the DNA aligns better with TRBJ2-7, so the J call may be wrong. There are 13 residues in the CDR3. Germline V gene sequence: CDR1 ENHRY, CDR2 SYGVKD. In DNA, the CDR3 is TGTGCCACCCAAGGACAGGGAGAGAACGAGCAGTACTTC. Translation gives CATQGQGENEQYF.